This TCR beta chain was found in a study of cytomegalovirus exposure and HLA in healthy donors. Turning to the study itself: An earlier analysis found fewer than 140 million unique TCR beta sequences from approximately 190 million T cells. Study-level results: The only immune exposure information that was available was CMV serostatus.

The PCR was carried out with 60 Vbeta primers and 13 Jbeta primers. Sequenced by immunoSEQ multiplex PCR; TCRdb stores in-frame clones only, minus some. In the table there are around 65,000 clones, approximately 72% of which are singletons. Points on this clone: The antigen remains undetermined.

CDR1 SGHVS and CDR2 FQNEAQ come from the germline V gene. V was pared by 5 bases and J by 4 bases, with 7 bases of the junction left unmatched. CDR3 size: 14 residues. Sequences were obtained from PBMCs. This TCR came from a man aged 45-65 years in good health and CMV-seropositive. The genes are TRBV7-8 and TRBJ1-2; 7 bases match TRBD1. The CDR3 nucleotides read TGTGCCAGCAGCCTCCAGGGGGGAAGCTATGGCTACACCTTC. Its protein product is CASSLQGGSYGYTF.